This record concerns one TCR beta chain sequence. Its antigen is unknown. Researchers isolated at least 6 million PBMCs per sample. For the second PCR, which ran for roughly 6 to 11 cycles, a sample-barcoded 5' primer and a J-beta primer mix were used. In TCRdb, the 5' RACE reads were re-called with MiXCR into one record per CDR3 protein. The sample records about 970,000 distinct CDR3 sequences, approximately 50% being singletons. The data derive from a study of blood T cells in healthy people across ages. Study-wide findings and caveats: Researchers report that TCR beta diversity correlated strongly with naive T cell percentage. Among T cells, TCR beta diversity per million cells dropped roughly linearly as age rose.

This CDR3 comprises 17 residues. The V and J ends lost 0 bases and 4 bases respectively, with 19 bases between them. Input material: blood. The genes are TRBV12-3 or TRBV12-4 and TRBJ2-7; possible D gene TRBD2, 6 bases. The clonotype originates from a woman aged 55-69 years in good health. The CDR3 here is CASSLARREKESYEQYF. The DNA of the CDR3 is TGTGCCAGCAGTTTAGCACGGCGGGAAAAGGAGAGTTACGAGCAGTACTTC.